This entry describes one TCR beta chain. Other DNA sequences from this sample encode an identical CDR3 as well. With unsorted samples, genomic DNA was obtained from some 100 million PBMCs. This entry is derived from a study of shared clonotypes between healthy human individuals. Losses at the gene ends were 1 base for V and 3 bases for J; bases not matched to a gene: 2. Per germline, CDR1 KGHSH and CDR2 LQKENI. The CDR3 is made up of 14 amino acids. The repertoire was sequenced with immunoSEQ multiplex PCR; TCRdb's copy has only in-frame clones and lacks some. The profile covers about 510,000 clones, with approximately 85% appearing a single time and roughly 13% taken by the ten largest.

Sequenced input: PBMCs. This sequence originates from a woman aged 40 to 50 in good health. Some clones in this sample may be carry-over from other donors' samples. J is TRBJ2-5 and V is TRBV18; 7 bases match TRBD1. The CDR3 reads CASSPLTGEETQYF. CDR3 in DNA: TGTGCCAGCTCACCACTTACAGGGGAAGAGACCCAGTACTTC.